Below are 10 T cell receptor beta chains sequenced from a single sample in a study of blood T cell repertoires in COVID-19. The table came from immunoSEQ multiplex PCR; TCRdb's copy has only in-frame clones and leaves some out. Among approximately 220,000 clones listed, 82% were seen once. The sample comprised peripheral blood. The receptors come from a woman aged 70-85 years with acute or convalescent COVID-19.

CDR3 amino acids: CASSSIPGQYNSPLHF. Here the CDR3 DNA reads TGTGCCAGCAGCTCTATTCCGGGACAGTATAATTCACCCCTCCACTTT. This chain joins TRBV6-2 or TRBV6-3 and TRBJ1-6; 7 bases map to TRBD1. J was trimmed by 4 bases and V by 6 bases; bases with no gene match: 9. Germline V lookup: CDR1 MNHEY, CDR2 SVGEGT. This CDR3 spans 16 amino acids.

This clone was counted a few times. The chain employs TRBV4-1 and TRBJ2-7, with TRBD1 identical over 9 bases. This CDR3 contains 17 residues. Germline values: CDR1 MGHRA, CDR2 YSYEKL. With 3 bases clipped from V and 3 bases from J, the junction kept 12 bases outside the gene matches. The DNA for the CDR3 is TGCGCCAGCAGCCATACTGGCGGGACAGGGCGTAACTACGAGCAGTACTTC. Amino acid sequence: CASSHTGGTGRNYEQYF.

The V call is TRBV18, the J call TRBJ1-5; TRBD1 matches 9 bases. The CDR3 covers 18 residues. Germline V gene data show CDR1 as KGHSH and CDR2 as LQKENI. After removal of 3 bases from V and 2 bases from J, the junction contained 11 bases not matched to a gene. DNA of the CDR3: TGTGCCAGCTCACCGGGAGGGACAGGGTTACGAGGCAATCAGCCCCAGCATTTT. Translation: CASSPGGTGLRGNQPQHF.

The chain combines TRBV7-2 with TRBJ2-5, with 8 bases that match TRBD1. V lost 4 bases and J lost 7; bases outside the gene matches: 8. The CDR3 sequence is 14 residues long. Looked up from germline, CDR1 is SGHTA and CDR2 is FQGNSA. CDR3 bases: TGTGCCAGCAGCTCCTGGACAGGGATAAGGACCCAGTACTTC. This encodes CASSSWTGIRTQYF. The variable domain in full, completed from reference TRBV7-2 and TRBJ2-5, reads GAGVSQSPSNKVTEKGKDVELRCDPISGHTALYWYRQSLGQGLEFLIYFQGNSAPDKSGLPSDRFSAERTGGSVSTLTIQRTQQEDSAVYLCASSSWTGIRTQYFGPGTRLLVL.

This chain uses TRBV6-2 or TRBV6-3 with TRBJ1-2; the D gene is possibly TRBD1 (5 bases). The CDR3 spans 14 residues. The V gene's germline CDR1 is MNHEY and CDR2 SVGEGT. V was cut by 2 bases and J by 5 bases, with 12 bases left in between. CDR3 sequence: CASSYRAQGYGYTF. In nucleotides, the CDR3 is TGTGCCAGCAGTTACAGGGCTCAGGGATATGGCTACACCTTC.

This CDR3 reads CASSYNGGKLFF. Here the CDR3 DNA reads TGTGCCAGCAGTTACAACGGGGGAAAACTGTTTTTT. The chain is built from TRBV6-5 and TRBJ1-4; TRBD1 is a possible D gene (5 bases). Germline V gene lookup returns CDR1 MNHEY and CDR2 SVGAGI. V was cut by 2 bases and J by 10 bases, with 8 bases left in between. The CDR3 contains 12 residues.

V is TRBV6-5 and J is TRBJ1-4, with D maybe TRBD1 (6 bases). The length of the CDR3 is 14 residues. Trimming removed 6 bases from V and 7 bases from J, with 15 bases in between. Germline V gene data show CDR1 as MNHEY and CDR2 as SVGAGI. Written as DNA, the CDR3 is TGTGCCAGCAGAAAACAGGGAACTGGTGAAAAACTGTTTTTT. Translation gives CASRKQGTGEKLFF.

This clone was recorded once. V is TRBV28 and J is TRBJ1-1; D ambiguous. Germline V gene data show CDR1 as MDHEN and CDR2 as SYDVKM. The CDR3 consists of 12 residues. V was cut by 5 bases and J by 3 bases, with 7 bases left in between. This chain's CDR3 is CASSPPYTEAFF. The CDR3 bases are TGTGCCAGCAGTCCCCCCTACACTGAAGCTTTCTTT.

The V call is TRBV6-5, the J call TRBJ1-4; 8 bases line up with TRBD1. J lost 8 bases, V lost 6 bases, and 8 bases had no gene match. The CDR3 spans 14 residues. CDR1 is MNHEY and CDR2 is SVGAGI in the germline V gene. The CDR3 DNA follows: TGTGCCAGCAGGCCGGGACAGGTCGGGGAAAAACTGTTTTTT. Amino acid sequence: CASRPGQVGEKLFF.

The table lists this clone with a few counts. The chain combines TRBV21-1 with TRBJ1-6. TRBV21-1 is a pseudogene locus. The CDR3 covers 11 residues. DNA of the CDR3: TGTGCCAGTGGAGGGACTTCACCCCTCCACTTT. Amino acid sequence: CASGGTSPLHF.